The rows below give T cell receptor beta chains drawn from one sample of a study of T cell responses to AZD1222 COVID-19 vaccine. TCRdb's copy holds only in-frame clones and misses some; the assay was immunoSEQ multiplex PCR. The sample shows approximately 79,000 clones, about 83% of them seen only once. This specimen consisted of peripheral blood, obtained 28 days after the second AZD1222 dose. These receptors all come from an adult who received the AZD1222 COVID-19 vaccine. Both conserved end residues are part of each CDR3. D genes are given only for firm matches. Size is stated for part of the rows, as once, few or many counts, or as a class when the clone is expanded.

TRBV29-1	.	.	TRBJ2-6	CSVGDISGANVLTF	TGCAGCGTTGGCGACATCTCTGGGGCCAACGTCCTGACTTTC
TRBV13	few	.	TRBJ2-1	CASSNPRRGGGYNEQFF	TGTGCCAGCAGCAACCCTAGGAGGGGGGGCGGTTACAATGAGCAGTTCTTC
TRBV27	.	TRBD1	TRBJ2-7	CASSASSGQVLYEQYF	TGTGCCAGCAGTGCATCCTCGGGACAGGTTCTATACGAGCAGTACTTC
TRBV19	.	.	TRBJ2-7	CASSISLLTEQYF	TGTGCCAGTAGTATCAGTCTTCTAACCGAGCAGTACTTC
TRBV30	.	.	TRBJ1-3	CAWSVGRQAGNTIYF	TGTGCCTGGAGTGTAGGGCGCCAAGCTGGAAACACCATATATTTT
TRBV4-1	.	.	TRBJ1-1	CASSQGTPQNTEAFF	TGCGCCAGCAGCCAAGGGACACCCCAGAACACTGAAGCTTTCTTT
TRBV2	.	.	TRBJ1-6	CASSQNRDRNSPLHF	TGTGCCAGCAGTCAAAACCGGGACCGAAATTCACCCCTCCACTTT
TRBV9	.	.	TRBJ2-3	CASSGRVVTDTQYF	TGTGCCAGCAGCGGCAGGGTTGTTACAGATACGCAGTATTTT
TRBV7-9	few	.	TRBJ2-2	CASSLGVASTGELFF	TGTGCCAGCAGCTTAGGGGTAGCGAGCACCGGGGAGCTGTTTTTT
TRBV29-1	.	.	TRBJ1-2	CSGGTVLSYTF	TGCAGCGGCGGGACGGTACTGAGCTACACCTTC
TRBV28	.	.	TRBJ1-2	CASSGSYGYTF	TGTGCCAGCAGTGGGTCCTATGGCTACACCTTC
TRBV11-2	.	.	TRBJ2-1	CASSLRGGFVSYNEQFF	TGTGCCAGCAGCTTAAGAGGGGGGTTTGTTTCCTACAATGAGCAGTTCTTC
TRBV30	.	TRBD1	TRBJ1-1	CAWSIRTGVNTEAFF	TGTGCCTGGAGTATCCGGACAGGTGTGAACACTGAAGCTTTCTTT
TRBV7-3	.	.	TRBJ2-1	CASSLQAHNEQFF	TGTGCCAGCAGCTTACAAGCGCACAATGAGCAGTTCTTC